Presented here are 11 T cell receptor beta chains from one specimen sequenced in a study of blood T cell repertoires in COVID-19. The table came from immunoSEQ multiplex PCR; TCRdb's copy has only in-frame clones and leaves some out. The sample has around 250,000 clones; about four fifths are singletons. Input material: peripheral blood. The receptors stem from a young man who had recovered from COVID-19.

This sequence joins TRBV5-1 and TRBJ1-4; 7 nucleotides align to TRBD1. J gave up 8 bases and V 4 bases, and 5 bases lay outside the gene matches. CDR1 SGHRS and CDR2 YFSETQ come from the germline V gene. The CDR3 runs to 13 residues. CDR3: CASSTDRAEKLFF. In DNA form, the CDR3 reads TGCGCCAGCAGCACTGACAGGGCAGAAAAACTGTTTTTT.

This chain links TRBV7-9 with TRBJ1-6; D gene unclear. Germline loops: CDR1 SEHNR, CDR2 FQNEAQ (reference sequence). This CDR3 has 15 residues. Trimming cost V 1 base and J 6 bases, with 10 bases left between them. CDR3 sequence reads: CASSLGQILNSPLHF. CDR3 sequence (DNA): TGTGCCAGCAGCTTAGGCCAGATTCTTAATTCACCCCTCCACTTT. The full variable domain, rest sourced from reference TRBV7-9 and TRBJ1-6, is DTGVSQNPRHKITKRGQNVTFRCDPISEHNRLYWYRQTLGQGPEFLTYFQNEAQLEKSRLLSDRFSAERPKGSFSTLEIQRTEQGDSAMYLCASSLGQILNSPLHFGNGTRLTVT.

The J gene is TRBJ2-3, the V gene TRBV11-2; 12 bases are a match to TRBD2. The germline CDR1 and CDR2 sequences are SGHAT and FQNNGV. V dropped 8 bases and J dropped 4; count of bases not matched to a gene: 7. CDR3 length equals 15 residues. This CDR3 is CASGRTSGDADTQYF. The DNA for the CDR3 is TGTGCCAGCGGGAGGACTAGCGGGGACGCAGATACGCAGTATTTT.

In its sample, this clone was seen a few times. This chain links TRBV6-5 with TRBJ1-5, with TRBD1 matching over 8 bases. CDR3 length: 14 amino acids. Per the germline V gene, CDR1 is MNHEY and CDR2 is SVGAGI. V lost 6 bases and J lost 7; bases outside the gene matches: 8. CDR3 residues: CASRKAGGGQPQHF. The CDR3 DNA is TGTGCCAGCAGAAAAGCAGGGGGCGGACAGCCCCAGCATTTT.

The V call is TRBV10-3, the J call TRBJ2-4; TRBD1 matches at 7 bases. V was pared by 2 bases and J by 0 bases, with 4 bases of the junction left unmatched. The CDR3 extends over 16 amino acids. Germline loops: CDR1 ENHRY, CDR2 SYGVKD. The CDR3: CAISEGRGLAKNIQYF. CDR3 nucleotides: TGTGCCATCAGTGAGGGCAGGGGGTTAGCCAAAAACATTCAGTACTTC.

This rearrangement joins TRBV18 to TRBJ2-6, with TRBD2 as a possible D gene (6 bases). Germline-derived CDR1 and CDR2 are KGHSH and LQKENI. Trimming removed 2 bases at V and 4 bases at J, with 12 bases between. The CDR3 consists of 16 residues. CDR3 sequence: CASSPSAGKGANVLTF. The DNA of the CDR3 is TGTGCCAGCTCACCATCGGCGGGGAAAGGGGCCAACGTCCTGACTTTC.

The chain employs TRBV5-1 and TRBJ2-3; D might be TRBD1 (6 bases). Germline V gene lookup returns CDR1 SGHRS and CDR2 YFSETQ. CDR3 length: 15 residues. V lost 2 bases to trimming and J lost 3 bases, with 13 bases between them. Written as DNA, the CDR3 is TGCGCCAGCAGCTTAAGAGGACAGCAAACAGATACGCAGTATTTT. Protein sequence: CASSLRGQQTDTQYF.

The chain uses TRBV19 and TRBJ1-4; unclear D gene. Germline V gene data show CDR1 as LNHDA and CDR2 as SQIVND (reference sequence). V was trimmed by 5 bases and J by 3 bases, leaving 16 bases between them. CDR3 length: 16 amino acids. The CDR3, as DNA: TGTGCCAGTAGTGGCGGCGGGAGGTGGGCTAATGAAAAACTGTTTTTT. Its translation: CASSGGGRWANEKLFF.

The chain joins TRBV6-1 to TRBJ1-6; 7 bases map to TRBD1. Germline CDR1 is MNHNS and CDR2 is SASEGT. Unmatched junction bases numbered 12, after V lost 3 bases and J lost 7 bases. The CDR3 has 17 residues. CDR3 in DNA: TGTGCCAGCAGTGAGCACCTGAGAGGGGGCTGGAATTCACCCCTCCACTTT. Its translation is CASSEHLRGGWNSPLHF.

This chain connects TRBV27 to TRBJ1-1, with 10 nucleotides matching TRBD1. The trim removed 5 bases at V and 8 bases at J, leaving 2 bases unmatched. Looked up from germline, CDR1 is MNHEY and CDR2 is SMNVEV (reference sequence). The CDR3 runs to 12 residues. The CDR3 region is CASSTTGGEAFF. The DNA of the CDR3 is TGTGCCAGCAGTACGACAGGGGGCGAAGCTTTCTTT.

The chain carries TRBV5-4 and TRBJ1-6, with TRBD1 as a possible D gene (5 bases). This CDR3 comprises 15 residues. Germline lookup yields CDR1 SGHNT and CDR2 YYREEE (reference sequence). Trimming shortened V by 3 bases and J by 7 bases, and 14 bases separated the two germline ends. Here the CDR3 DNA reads TGTGCCAGCAGCTGGGGCCCTATTGGAAATTCACCCCTCCACTTT. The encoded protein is CASSWGPIGNSPLHF.